The entry that follows covers one T cell receptor beta chain sequence. As originally analysed: Estimation of nucleated cell counts relied on the amplification of reference gene primers. Using immunoSEQ multiplex PCR, the repertoire was profiled, and TCRdb retains in-frame clones only, with some absent. For V, J and clone size, that table is used; D and trimming come from the DNA. The sample includes about 320,000 clones, more than 70% of them seen just once. With 3 bases removed from V and 3 bases from J, the gap between germline ends came to 8 bases. Germline V gives CDR1 SNHLY, CDR2 FYNNEI. The CDR3 sequence is 13 residues long. The data are from a study of blood T cell repertoires in COVID-19. Study-level information: COVID-19 samples collected from the United States, Italy and Spain covered acute and convalescent phases. From T cells, B-cell-depleted T cells, or PBMCs came the material, which was cDNA or gDNA.

This clonotype was obtained from a woman between 50 and 59 years old with acute or convalescent COVID-19. Sequenced material: peripheral blood. V gene TRBV2 combines with J gene TRBJ1-2; the D gene is possibly TRBD1 (6 bases). The CDR3 nucleotides are TGTGCCAGCAGTGACAGGGGAGACTATGGCTACACCTTC. Encoded protein: CASSDRGDYGYTF.